A selection of T cell receptor beta chains follows, all from one sample in a study of T cells in Graves' hyperthyroidism and ophthalmopathy. TCRdb used MiXCR to reprocess the multiplex PCR reads, holding one entry per CDR3 protein. The repertoire holds about 420,000 distinct CDR3 sequences, around 16% seen once, with roughly 7.4% in the top ten. Material for sequencing was blood. The receptors come from a woman aged 18-29 years with Graves' hyperthyroidism. Both conserved end residues are part of each CDR3. D genes are given only for firm matches. Some rows mark clone size as missing; the rest say once, few, many or name a class of expanded clone.

V: TRBV18; size: many; J: TRBJ2-7; D: -; CDR3: CASSPTGQPYEQYF; DNA: TGTGCCAGCTCACCCACTGGACAGCCCTACGAGCAGTACTTC
V: TRBV7-9; size: many; J: TRBJ2-1; D: TRBD2; CDR3: CASRTYAGTRTDNEQFF; DNA: TGTGCCAGCAGGACCTACGCAGGGACTAGAACTGACAATGAGCAGTTCTTC
V: TRBV7-3; size: many; J: TRBJ2-2; D: -; CDR3: CASSLGHTGELFF; DNA: TGTGCCAGCAGCTTGGGGCACACCGGGGAGCTGTTTTTT
V: TRBV12-3/TRBV12-4; size: many; J: TRBJ2-5; D: TRBD1; CDR3: CASSPRDRQETQYF; DNA: TGTGCCAGCAGTCCACGGGACAGGCAAGAGACCCAGTACTTC
V: TRBV30; size: many; J: TRBJ2-7; D: -; CDR3: CAWSGFGEQYF; DNA: TGTGCCTGGAGTGGGTTTGGCGAGCAGTACTTC
V: TRBV5-5; size: many; J: TRBJ2-7; D: -; CDR3: CASRYAGSSFEQYF; DNA: TGTGCCAGCAGATATGCCGGGAGTTCCTTCGAGCAGTACTTC
V: TRBV20-1; size: many; J: TRBJ2-7; D: -; CDR3: CSANYGGFYEQYF; DNA: TGCAGTGCTAATTACGGGGGCTTCTACGAGCAGTACTTC
V: TRBV5-6; size: few; J: TRBJ1-6; D: -; CDR3: CASSLRPGAANNSPLHF; DNA: TGTGCCAGCAGCCTTAGGCCTGGGGCTGCGAATAATTCACCCCTCCACTTT
V: TRBV9; size: few; J: TRBJ2-3; D: TRBD2; CDR3: CASSLGGGSFDTQYF; DNA: TGTGCCAGCAGCCTTGGCGGCGGGAGTTTTGATACGCAGTATTTT
V: TRBV9; size: few; J: TRBJ2-1; D: TRBD1; CDR3: CASSVRGQGTYNEQFF; DNA: TGTGCCAGCAGCGTAAGGGGACAGGGAACCTACAATGAGCAGTTCTTC
V: TRBV2; size: many; J: TRBJ2-3; D: -; CDR3: CASSDPDAGFVGATDTQYF; DNA: TGTGCCAGCAGTGACCCAGACGCGGGTTTTGTTGGGGCCACAGATACGCAGTATTTT
V: TRBV27; size: many; J: TRBJ1-2; D: TRBD1; CDR3: CASRDRDRGLGYGYTF; DNA: TGTGCCAGCAGGGACCGGGACAGGGGGCTCGGCTATGGCTACACCTTC
V: TRBV7-6; size: many; J: TRBJ2-7; D: -; CDR3: CASSSLRGRRYEQYF; DNA: TGTGCCAGCAGCTCCTTGCGGGGGCGAAGATACGAGCAGTACTTC
V: TRBV7-2; size: -; J: TRBJ1-1; D: -; CDR3: CASSPGTYTEAFF; DNA: TGTGCCAGCAGCCCCGGGACGTACACTGAAGCTTTCTTT
V: TRBV2; size: -; J: TRBJ2-1; D: TRBD2; CDR3: CASSDFVAGGPHNEQFF; DNA: TGTGCCAGCAGTGATTTCGTCGCGGGAGGGCCACACAATGAGCAGTTCTTC
V: TRBV28; size: many; J: TRBJ2-7; D: TRBD1; CDR3: CASNPRDRRSYEQYF; DNA: TGTGCCAGCAACCCCCGGGACAGGCGCTCCTACGAGCAGTACTTC
V: TRBV7-9; size: few; J: TRBJ1-2; D: -; CDR3: CASSLIEGSYGYTF; DNA: TGTGCCAGCAGCTTAATCGAGGGTAGCTATGGCTACACCTTC
V: TRBV28; size: many; J: TRBJ1-2; D: -; CDR3: CASSFRLVATKYGYTF; DNA: TGTGCCAGCAGTTTTCGTCTCGTCGCCACCAAGTATGGCTACACCTTC
V: TRBV20-1; size: many; J: TRBJ2-3; D: -; CDR3: CSASPGASGDTQYF; DNA: TGCAGTGCTTCACCTGGGGCATCTGGGGATACGCAGTATTTT
V: TRBV28; size: many; J: TRBJ1-2; D: -; CDR3: CASSWMGYGYTF; DNA: TGTGCCAGCAGTTGGATGGGGTATGGCTACACCTTC
V: TRBV6-2/TRBV6-3; size: -; J: TRBJ2-5; D: TRBD1; CDR3: CASRMGQGAGGTQYF; DNA: TGTGCCAGCAGGATGGGACAGGGGGCGGGGGGGACCCAGTACTTC
V: TRBV6-1; size: many; J: TRBJ1-6; D: -; CDR3: CASRASVRGSPLHF; DNA: TGTGCCAGCAGGGCCTCGGTCCGGGGATCACCCCTCCACTTT
V: TRBV24-1; size: -; J: TRBJ2-1; D: -; CDR3: CATSDSPPNEQFF; DNA: TGTGCCACCAGTGACAGTCCCCCCAATGAGCAGTTCTTC
V: TRBV12-3/TRBV12-4; size: many; J: TRBJ1-5; D: -; CDR3: CASRGGGAQPQHF; DNA: TGTGCCAGCAGGGGGGGTGGGGCTCAGCCCCAGCATTTT
V: TRBV7-9; size: many; J: TRBJ1-1; D: -; CDR3: CASSEFSRATEAFF; DNA: TGTGCCAGCAGTGAATTCTCGAGAGCCACTGAAGCTTTCTTT